These T cell receptor beta chains were read from a single sample in a study of OX40 agonist ivuxolimab in advanced cancers. Data came from immunoSEQ multiplex PCR; TCRdb stores just in-frame clones and leaves some out. Of 50,000 or so clones in the sample, over 85% were seen once. Sequenced here: CD4+ or CD8+ T cells sorted from blood, sampled in a trial of the OX40 agonist ivuxolimab. Every receptor here comes from an adult with an advanced solid tumor such as melanoma, head and neck, liver or kidney cancer. Both conserved end residues are part of each CDR3. The order of the fields is CDR3 protein, CDR3 DNA, J gene, clone size, D gene, V gene. D genes are given only for firm matches. Clone size is given for some rows only: seen once, a few or many times, or a class if the clone is expanded.

CASSLAGGPGELFF TGTGCCAGCAGTTTGGCGGGGGGGCCCGGGGAGCTGTTTTTT TRBJ2-2 - TRBD2 TRBV28
CASSLVGGETEAFF TGCGCCAGCAGCTTGGTGGGGGGAGAAACTGAAGCTTTCTTT TRBJ1-1 - - TRBV5-1
CASSPTQGAPEAFF TGTGCCAGCAGTCCGACCCAGGGGGCTCCTGAAGCTTTCTTT TRBJ1-1 once TRBD1 TRBV13
CASGEEGYFDTEAFF TGTGCCAGCGGAGAGGAGGGTTATTTCGACACTGAAGCTTTCTTT TRBJ1-1 - - TRBV6-1
CAWRDGTPGTDTQYF TGTGCCTGGAGGGACGGGACTCCTGGAACAGATACGCAGTATTTT TRBJ2-3 - - TRBV30
CASSPGGQVGAFF TGTGCCAGCAGCCCCGGGGGGCAAGTGGGAGCTTTCTTT TRBJ1-1 - - TRBV11-2
CASSPRAEETQYF TGCGCCAGCAGCCCCCGGGCAGAAGAGACCCAGTACTTC TRBJ2-5 - - TRBV5-1
CASSRASGAWEAFF TGCGCCAGCAGCCGCGCCTCAGGGGCCTGGGAAGCTTTCTTT TRBJ1-1 - - TRBV4-1
CASSYSSGGSTEAFF TGTGCCAGCAGTTACTCGTCAGGGGGGAGCACTGAAGCTTTCTTT TRBJ1-1 - TRBD1 TRBV6-5
CASSDVPQGNLYGYTF TGTGCCAGCAGTGACGTACCACAGGGAAACCTCTATGGCTACACCTTC TRBJ1-2 once - TRBV2
CASTLGVESGELFF TGTGCCAGTACCCTTGGAGTCGAATCCGGGGAGCTGTTTTTT TRBJ2-2 - - TRBV19
CASSSDRAFF TGTGCCAGCAGCTCGGACCGGGCTTTCTTT TRBJ1-1 - - TRBV11-2
CATSVTGSDTEAFF TGTGCCACCAGCGTGACAGGGTCCGACACTGAAGCTTTCTTT TRBJ1-1 - TRBD1 TRBV15
CASSERGGLLEKLFF TGTGCCAGCAGTGAAAGGGGGGGATTATTGGAAAAACTGTTTTTT TRBJ1-4 - - TRBV2
CASSLQGREGEQYF TGTGCCAGCAGCTTACAGGGGAGGGAGGGCGAGCAGTACTTC TRBJ2-7 - - TRBV13
CASRGTSGGYEQYF TGTGCCAGCAGGGGGACTAGCGGGGGTTACGAGCAGTACTTC TRBJ2-7 - TRBD2 TRBV28
CASSPRLLEKLFF TGCGCCAGCAGCCCTCGGCTACTTGAAAAACTGTTTTTT TRBJ1-4 - - TRBV4-3
CASSIQGNGRQPQHF TGTGCCAGCAGCATACAGGGGAACGGCCGTCAGCCCCAGCATTTT TRBJ1-5 - TRBD1 TRBV28
CASRPGSSYNEQFF TGTGCCAGTCGCCCGGGAAGCTCCTACAATGAGCAGTTCTTC TRBJ2-1 - - TRBV19
CASRRPPGLNDNEQFF TGTGCCAGCAGGCGCCCCCCGGGACTGAATGACAATGAGCAGTTCTTC TRBJ2-1 - - TRBV27
CASSLGHPNTEAFF TGTGCCAGCAGCTTAGGACATCCTAACACTGAAGCTTTCTTT TRBJ1-1 - - TRBV5-6
CASSDSYHGIGNQPQHF TGTGCCAGCAGTGACTCCTATCATGGGATAGGGAATCAGCCCCAGCATTTT TRBJ1-5 - - TRBV6-4
CASSQDGEETQYF TGCGCCAGCAGCCAAGATGGGGAAGAGACCCAGTACTTC TRBJ2-5 - - TRBV4-1
CAGRLRGPSGGAVQETQYF TGCGCCGGCCGTCTCCGCGGTCCTAGCGGGGGGGCCGTTCAAGAGACCCAGTACTTC TRBJ2-5 once TRBD2 TRBV10-1
CASSSRNTGELFF TGTGCCAGCAGCTCAAGAAACACCGGGGAGCTGTTTTTT TRBJ2-2 - - TRBV7-6